This T cell receptor (beta chain) originates from a study of CD8+ T cells in alopecia areata. The treatment is: oral pan-JAK inhibitor, 5-10 mg twice daily. General study points: In lesional scalp, particularly from alopecia totalis/universalis, clonality was higher than in normal scalp. Scalp sample data also include resident alphabeta T cells from normal skin.

Extraction and reverse transcription of RNA yielded cDNA as the sequencing template. Profiling relied on immunoSEQ multiplex PCR, and the TCRdb table lists in-frame clones only, not all of them. The top ten hold approximately 1.3% of the sample, which has approximately 180,000 clones, 64% seen once. The CDR3 has 16 residues. This clone occurred once. Its specificity is not known. The source material was CD4+ T cells sorted from blood, sampled around week 50, from a patient treated with tofacitinib. This sequence joins TRBV12-2 and TRBJ1-1; the table's D gene call, TRBD1, was not cross checked with the DNA. TRBV12-2 has pseudogene status. The clonotype comes from a human donor with alopecia areata. CDR3 amino acids: CASRLADRGGDTEAFF. DNA of the CDR3: TGTGCAAGTCGCTTAGCCGACAGGGGTGGGGATACTGAAGCTTTCTTT.